This T cell receptor beta chain was observed in a study of STAT5B mutations in CD4+ large granular lymphocyte leukemia. Sequenced by immunoSEQ multiplex PCR; TCRdb stores in-frame clones only, minus some. Counted here are about 48,000 clones, around 70% occurring once; the ten biggest clones make up more than 1.5%. The CDR3 spans 15 residues. Germline CDR1 and CDR2: SGDLS and YYNGEE. V shed 4 bases and J 2 bases; nucleotides not matched to a gene: 4. Sequenced input: CD4+ T cells from blood buffy coats. V is TRBV9 and J is TRBJ1-4; 8 bases are a match to TRBD1. This TCR came from a human donor in good health. Here the CDR3 reads CASSPRTGTNEKLFF. The CDR3 DNA reads TGTGCCAGCAGCCCCCGGACAGGGACTAATGAAAAACTGTTTTTT.